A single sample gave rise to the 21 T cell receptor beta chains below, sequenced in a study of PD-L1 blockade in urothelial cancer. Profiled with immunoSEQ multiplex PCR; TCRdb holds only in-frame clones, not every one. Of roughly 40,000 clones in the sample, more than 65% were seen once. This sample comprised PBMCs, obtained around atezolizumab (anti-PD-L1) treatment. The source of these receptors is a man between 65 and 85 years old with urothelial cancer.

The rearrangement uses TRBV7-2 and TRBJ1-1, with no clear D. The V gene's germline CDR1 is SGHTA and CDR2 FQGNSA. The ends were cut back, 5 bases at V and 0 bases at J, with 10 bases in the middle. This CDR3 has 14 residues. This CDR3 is CASSGGPLNTEAFF. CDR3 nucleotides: TGTGCCAGCAGCGGAGGACCCCTGAACACTGAAGCTTTCTTT. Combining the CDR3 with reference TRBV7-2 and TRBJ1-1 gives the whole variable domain GAGVSQSPSNKVTEKGKDVELRCDPISGHTALYWYRQSLGQGLEFLIYFQGNSAPDKSGLPSDRFSAERTGGSVSTLTIQRTQQEDSAVYLCASSGGPLNTEAFFGQGTRLTVV.

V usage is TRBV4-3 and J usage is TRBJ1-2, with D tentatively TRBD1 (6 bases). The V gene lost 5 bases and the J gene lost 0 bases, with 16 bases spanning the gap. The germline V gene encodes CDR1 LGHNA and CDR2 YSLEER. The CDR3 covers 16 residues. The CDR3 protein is CASSRGEGLANYGYTF. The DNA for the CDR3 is TGCGCCAGCAGCAGGGGGGAGGGCTTAGCTAACTATGGCTACACCTTC.

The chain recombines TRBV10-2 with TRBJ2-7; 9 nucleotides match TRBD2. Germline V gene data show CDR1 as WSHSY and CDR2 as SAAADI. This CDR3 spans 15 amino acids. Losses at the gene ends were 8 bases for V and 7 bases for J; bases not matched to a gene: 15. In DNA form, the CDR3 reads TGCGCCAGCCGGTTCGGCGGGAGGGCCACTGAAGAGCAGTACTTC. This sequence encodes CASRFGGRATEEQYF.

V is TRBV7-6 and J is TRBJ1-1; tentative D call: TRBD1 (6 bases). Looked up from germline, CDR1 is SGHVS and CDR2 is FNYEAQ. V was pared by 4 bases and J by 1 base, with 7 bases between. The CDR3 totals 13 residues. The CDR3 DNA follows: TGTGCCAGCAGCTCAGGGGAGAACACTGAAGCTTTCTTT. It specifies CASSSGENTEAFF.

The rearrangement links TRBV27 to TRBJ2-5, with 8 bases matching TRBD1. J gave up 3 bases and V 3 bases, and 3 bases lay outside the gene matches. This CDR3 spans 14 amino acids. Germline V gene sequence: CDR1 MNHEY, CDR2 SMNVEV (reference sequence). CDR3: CASSFDRGKETQYF. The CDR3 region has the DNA TGTGCCAGCAGTTTCGACAGGGGTAAAGAGACCCAGTACTTC.

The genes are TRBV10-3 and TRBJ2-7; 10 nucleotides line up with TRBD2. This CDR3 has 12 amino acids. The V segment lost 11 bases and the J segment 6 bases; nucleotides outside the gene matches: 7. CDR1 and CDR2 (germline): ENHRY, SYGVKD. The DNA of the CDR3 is TGTGCCGGGGGGACTAGCGAGGGCGAGCAGTACTTC. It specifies CAGGTSEGEQYF.

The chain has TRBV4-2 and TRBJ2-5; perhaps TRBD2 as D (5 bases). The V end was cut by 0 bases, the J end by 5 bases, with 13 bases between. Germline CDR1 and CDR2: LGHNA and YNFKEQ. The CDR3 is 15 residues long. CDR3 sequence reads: CASSQDQDDYETQYF. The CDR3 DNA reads TGTGCCAGCAGCCAAGATCAGGATGACTACGAGACCCAGTACTTC.

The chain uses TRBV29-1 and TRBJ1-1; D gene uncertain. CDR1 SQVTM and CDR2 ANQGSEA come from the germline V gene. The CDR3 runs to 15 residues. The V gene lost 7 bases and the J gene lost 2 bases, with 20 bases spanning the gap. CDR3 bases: TGCAGCGCCCTATCAGTCCGGAGTTCCAACACTGAAGCTTTCTTT. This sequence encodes CSALSVRSSNTEAFF.

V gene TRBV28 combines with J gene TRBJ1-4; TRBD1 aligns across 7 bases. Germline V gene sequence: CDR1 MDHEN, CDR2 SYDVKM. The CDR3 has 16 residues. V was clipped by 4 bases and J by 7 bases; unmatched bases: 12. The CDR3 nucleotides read TGTGCCAGCAGTTACCGACAGGGAGGAAGAGTTGAAAAACTGTTTTTT. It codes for CASSYRQGGRVEKLFF.

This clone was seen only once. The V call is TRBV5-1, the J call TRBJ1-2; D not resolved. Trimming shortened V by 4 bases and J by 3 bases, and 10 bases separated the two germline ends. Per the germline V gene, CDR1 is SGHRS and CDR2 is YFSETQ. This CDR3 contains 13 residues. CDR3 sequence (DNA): TGCGCCAGCAGCCTGTCCCGGTACTATGGCTACACCTTC. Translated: CASSLSRYYGYTF.

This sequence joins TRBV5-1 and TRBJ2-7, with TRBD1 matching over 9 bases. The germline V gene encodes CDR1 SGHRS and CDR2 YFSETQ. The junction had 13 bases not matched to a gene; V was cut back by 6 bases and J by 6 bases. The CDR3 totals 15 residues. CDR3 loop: CASTRVPGTGTEQYF. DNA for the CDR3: TGCGCCAGCACCCGAGTACCCGGGACAGGGACCGAGCAGTACTTC.

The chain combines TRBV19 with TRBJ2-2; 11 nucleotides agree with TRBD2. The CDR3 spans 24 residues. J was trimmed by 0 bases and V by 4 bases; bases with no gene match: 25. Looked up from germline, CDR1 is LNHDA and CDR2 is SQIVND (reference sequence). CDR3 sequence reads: CASSKRLAGFFPRSREPNTGELFF. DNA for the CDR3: TGTGCCAGTAGTAAACGACTAGCGGGATTTTTTCCTCGGAGTAGGGAGCCGAACACCGGGGAGCTGTTTTTT.

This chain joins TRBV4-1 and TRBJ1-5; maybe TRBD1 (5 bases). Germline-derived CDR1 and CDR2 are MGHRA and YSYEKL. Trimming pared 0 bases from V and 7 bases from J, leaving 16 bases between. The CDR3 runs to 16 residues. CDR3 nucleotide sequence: TGCGCCAGCAGCCAAGATCCTACGGGGGTAGGGCAGCCCCAGCATTTT. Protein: CASSQDPTGVGQPQHF.

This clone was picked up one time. The CDR3, as DNA: TGTGCCAGCAGCTTAGCGGGTGACAGAGTCTACGAGCAGTACTTC. Residues: CASSLAGDRVYEQYF. V usage is TRBV7-8 and J usage is TRBJ2-7; possibly TRBD1 for D (5 bases). Per the germline V gene, CDR1 is SGHVS and CDR2 is FQNEAQ. There are 15 residues in the CDR3. The V end was cut by 0 bases, the J end by 3 bases, with 12 bases between.

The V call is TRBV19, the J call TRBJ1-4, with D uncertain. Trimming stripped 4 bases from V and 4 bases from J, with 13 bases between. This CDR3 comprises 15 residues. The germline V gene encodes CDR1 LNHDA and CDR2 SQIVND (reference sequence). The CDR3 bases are TGTGCCAGTAGTAGCCGTGTAGCGGATAATGAAAAACTGTTTTTT. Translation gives CASSSRVADNEKLFF.

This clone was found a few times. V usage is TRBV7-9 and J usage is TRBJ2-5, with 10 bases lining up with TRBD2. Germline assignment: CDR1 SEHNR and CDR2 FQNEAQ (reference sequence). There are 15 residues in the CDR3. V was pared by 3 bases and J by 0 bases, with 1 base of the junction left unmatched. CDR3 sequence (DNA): TGTGCCAGCAGCTTTAGCGGGGGGTACCAAGAGACCCAGTACTTC. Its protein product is CASSFSGGYQETQYF.

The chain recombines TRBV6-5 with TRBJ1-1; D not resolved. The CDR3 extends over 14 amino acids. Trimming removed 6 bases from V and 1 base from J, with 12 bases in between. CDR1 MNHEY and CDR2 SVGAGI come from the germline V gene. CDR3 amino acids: CASSPTRRNTEAFF. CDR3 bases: TGTGCCAGCAGCCCCACGCGGCGGAACACTGAAGCTTTCTTT.

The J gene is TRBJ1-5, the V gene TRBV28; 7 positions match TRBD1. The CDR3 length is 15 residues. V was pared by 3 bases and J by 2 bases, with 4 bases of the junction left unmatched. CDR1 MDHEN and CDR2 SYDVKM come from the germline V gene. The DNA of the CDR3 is TGTGCCAGCAGTTTCCAGGGGGGCGGCAATCAGCCCCAGCATTTT. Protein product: CASSFQGGGNQPQHF.

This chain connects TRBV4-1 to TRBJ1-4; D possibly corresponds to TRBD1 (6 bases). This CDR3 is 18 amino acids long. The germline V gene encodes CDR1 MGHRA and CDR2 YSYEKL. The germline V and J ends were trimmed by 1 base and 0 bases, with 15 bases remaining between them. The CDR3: CASSQVRTAKSTNEKLFF. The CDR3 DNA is TGCGCCAGCAGCCAAGTTAGGACAGCGAAATCAACTAATGAAAAACTGTTTTTT.

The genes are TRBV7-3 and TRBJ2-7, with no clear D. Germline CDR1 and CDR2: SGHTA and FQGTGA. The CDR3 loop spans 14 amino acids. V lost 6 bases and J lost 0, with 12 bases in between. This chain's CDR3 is CASSSTIDSYEQYF. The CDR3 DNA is TGTGCCAGCAGTTCCACCATAGACTCCTACGAGCAGTACTTC.

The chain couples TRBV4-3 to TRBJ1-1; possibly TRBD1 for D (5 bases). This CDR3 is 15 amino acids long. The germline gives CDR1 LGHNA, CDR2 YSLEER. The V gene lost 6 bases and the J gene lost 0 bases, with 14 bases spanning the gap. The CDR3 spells CASRQAAGMNTEAFF. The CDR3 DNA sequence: TGCGCCAGCAGACAGGCAGCAGGCATGAACACTGAAGCTTTCTTT.